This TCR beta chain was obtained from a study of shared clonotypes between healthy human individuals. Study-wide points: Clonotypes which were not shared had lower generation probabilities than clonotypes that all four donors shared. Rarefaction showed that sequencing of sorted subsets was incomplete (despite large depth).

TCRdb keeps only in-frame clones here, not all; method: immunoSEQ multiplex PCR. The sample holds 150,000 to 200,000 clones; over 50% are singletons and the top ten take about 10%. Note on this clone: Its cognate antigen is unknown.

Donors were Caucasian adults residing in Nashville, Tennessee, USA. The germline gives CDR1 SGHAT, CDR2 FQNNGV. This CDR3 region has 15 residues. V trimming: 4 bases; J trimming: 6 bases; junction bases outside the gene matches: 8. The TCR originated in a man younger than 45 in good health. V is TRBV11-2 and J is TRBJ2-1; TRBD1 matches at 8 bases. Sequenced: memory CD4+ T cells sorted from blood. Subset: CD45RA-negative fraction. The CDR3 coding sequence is TGTGCCAGCAGCTCCGAACCGGACAGGGCCAATGAGCAGTTCTTC. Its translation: CASSSEPDRANEQFF. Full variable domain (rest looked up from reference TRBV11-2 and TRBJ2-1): EAGVAQSPRYKIIEKRQSVAFWCNPISGHATLYWYQQILGQGPKLLIQFQNNGVVDDSQLPKDRFSAERLKGVDSTLKIQPAKLEDSAVYLCASSSEPDRANEQFFGPGTRLTVL.